This T cell receptor beta chain is from a study of spatial heterogeneity in lung cancer. At the level of the study: Detected beta-chain sequences consistently exceeded alpha-chain sequences. On average, each unique TCR and UMI combination appeared more than ten times in raw reads. Study findings and constraints: Expanded intratumoral alpha and beta TCR counts tracked tumor mutation counts.

This clonotype was seen many times. Its antigen is unknown. Time point defined: sample taken at primary tumor resection. Trimming cost V 7 bases and J 2 bases, with 8 bases left between them. The germline gives CDR1 LNHDA, CDR2 SQIVND (reference sequence). This CDR3 contains 13 residues. Using its own MiXCR run on the 5' RACE reads, TCRdb lists one record per CDR3 protein. This sample carries several thousand distinct CDR3 sequences, about 10% of them seen once, and the ten largest clones take roughly a tenth. The sequenced sample was lung tumor tissue, obtained at surgery. This clonotype was obtained from a female donor with early-stage non-small cell lung cancer. The rearrangement links TRBV19 to TRBJ2-2; D is perhaps TRBD1 or TRBD2 (5 bases each). The CDR3 sequence: CASKRDNTGELFF. The CDR3 DNA sequence: TGTGCCAGTAAAAGGGACAACACCGGGGAGCTGTTTTTT.